The clone carrying this T cell receptor (beta chain) has more than one count but fewer than ten. Antigen unknown. This record comes from a study of response to subunit inactivated influenza vaccine. Findings and limits, study-wide: The authors proposed limited new T cell recruitment per seasonal influenza vaccination.

One entry per CDR3 protein results from TCRdb running MiXCR on the RT-PCR reads. The sample consists of 500,000 to 650,000 distinct CDR3 sequences, around 8% of them appearing once. Material: PBMCs from blood, obtained roughly 24 months after vaccination. The origin of this receptor is a man aged 50-75 years who received an inactivated influenza vaccine.

The CDR3 DNA reads TGCAGTGCAGCCCCCGGGGGGGCGATCAATCAGCCCCAGCATTTT. Protein product: CSAAPGGAINQPQHF. J is TRBJ1-5 and V is TRBV20-1; TRBD1 might be the D (6 bases). The CDR3 has 15 amino acids. Looked up from germline, CDR1 is DFQATT and CDR2 is SNEGSKA (reference sequence). The V gene lost 6 bases and the J gene lost 3 bases, with 18 bases spanning the gap.